Listed below are T cell receptor beta chains from one sample, sequenced in a study of regulatory T cells in long-lasting Graves disease. TCRdb re-called the multiplex PCR reads through MiXCR, storing one row per CDR3 protein. This repertoire shows approximately 540,000 distinct CDR3 sequences, more than 10% found once; its top ten account for roughly 8.2%. The same sample was also used in a study of T cells in Graves' hyperthyroidism and ophthalmopathy.

This material consisted of peripheral blood mononuclear cells (PBMCs), taken at new diagnosis, from a patient treated with antithyroid drugs. The receptors stem from a woman aged 30 to 39 with Graves disease. CDR3s include the opening cysteine and the closing phenylalanine or tryptophan. D genes are given only for firm matches. Clone size is not always given. Where it is, it says once, few, many or a class for expanded clones.

v_call: TRBV7-9; d_call: .; j_call: TRBJ2-5; clone_size: many; cdr3_nt: TGTGCCAGCAGCTTAGCCTATAACGTCCAGGAAGAGACCCAGTACTTC; cdr3_aa: CASSLAYNVQEETQYF
v_call: TRBV29-1; d_call: .; j_call: TRBJ2-7; clone_size: .; cdr3_nt: TGCAGCGTTGAATCTCTGTACGAGCAGTACTTC; cdr3_aa: CSVESLYEQYF
v_call: TRBV20-1; d_call: .; j_call: TRBJ1-4; clone_size: many; cdr3_nt: TGCAGCCTATTGGACGGCGGTGAAAAACTGTTTTTT; cdr3_aa: CSLLDGGEKLFF
v_call: TRBV12-3/TRBV12-4; d_call: TRBD1; j_call: TRBJ2-5; clone_size: .; cdr3_nt: TGTGCCAGCAGTTTAGCGGACAGGGGAGCAGAGACCCAGTACTTC; cdr3_aa: CASSLADRGAETQYF
v_call: TRBV13; d_call: .; j_call: TRBJ2-7; clone_size: many; cdr3_nt: TGTGCCAGCAGCTTCAGGGGTGTCCACGAGCAGTACTTC; cdr3_aa: CASSFRGVHEQYF
v_call: TRBV6-2/TRBV6-3; d_call: .; j_call: TRBJ2-7; clone_size: few; cdr3_nt: TGTGCCAGCAGTCAGACTACCTACGAGCAGTACTTC; cdr3_aa: CASSQTTYEQYF
v_call: TRBV10-1; d_call: .; j_call: TRBJ1-1; clone_size: many; cdr3_nt: TGCGCCAGCAGTGATCCAGCTTTCTTT; cdr3_aa: CASSDPAFF
v_call: TRBV9; d_call: .; j_call: TRBJ2-1; clone_size: few; cdr3_nt: TGTGCCAGCAGCTCTCTAGGGCATGGTGGGAATGAGCAGTTCTTC; cdr3_aa: CASSSLGHGGNEQFF
v_call: TRBV7-2; d_call: TRBD1; j_call: TRBJ1-2; clone_size: many; cdr3_nt: TGTGCCAGCAGGAGGACAGGTGACTATGGCTACACCTTC; cdr3_aa: CASRRTGDYGYTF
v_call: TRBV2; d_call: .; j_call: TRBJ1-5; clone_size: many; cdr3_nt: TGTGCCAGCAGTGAATGGCCGGGGGTCAGCAATCAGCCCCAGCATTTT; cdr3_aa: CASSEWPGVSNQPQHF
v_call: TRBV11-1; d_call: .; j_call: TRBJ2-7; clone_size: many; cdr3_nt: TGTGCCAGCAGCTGGGGGGACTCCTACGAGCAGTACTTC; cdr3_aa: CASSWGDSYEQYF
v_call: TRBV5-1; d_call: .; j_call: TRBJ2-7; clone_size: many; cdr3_nt: TGCGCCAGCAGCTTGTCCGGGGGCCTGTACGAGCAGTACTTC; cdr3_aa: CASSLSGGLYEQYF
v_call: TRBV3-1; d_call: TRBD2; j_call: TRBJ2-1; clone_size: few; cdr3_nt: TGTGCCAGCAGCCAAGATTGGGTAGCGGGACCCACCTACAATGAGCAGTTCTTC; cdr3_aa: CASSQDWVAGPTYNEQFF
v_call: TRBV28; d_call: TRBD1; j_call: TRBJ2-6; clone_size: many; cdr3_nt: TGTGCCAGCAGCCGACAGGGGGCTGGGGCCAACGTCCTGACTTTC; cdr3_aa: CASSRQGAGANVLTF
v_call: TRBV11-1; d_call: TRBD2; j_call: TRBJ2-1; clone_size: many; cdr3_nt: TGTGCCAGCAGCTTGAGCGGGAACAATGAGCAGTTCTTC; cdr3_aa: CASSLSGNNEQFF
v_call: TRBV29-1; d_call: .; j_call: TRBJ1-1; clone_size: many; cdr3_nt: TGCAGCGCCGCCTCTTGGGGTTTCACTGAAGCTTTCTTT; cdr3_aa: CSAASWGFTEAFF
v_call: TRBV6-5; d_call: TRBD1; j_call: TRBJ1-4; clone_size: .; cdr3_nt: TGTGCCAGCAGTTATTTTGCCGCCAGCAAACAGGGGATTGAAAAACTGTTTTTT; cdr3_aa: CASSYFAASKQGIEKLFF
v_call: TRBV4-3; d_call: TRBD2; j_call: TRBJ2-1; clone_size: many; cdr3_nt: TGCGCCAGCAGCCAAGATCGGACTAGCGCTCGCAATGAGCAGTTCTTC; cdr3_aa: CASSQDRTSARNEQFF
v_call: TRBV30; d_call: TRBD2; j_call: TRBJ2-1; clone_size: .; cdr3_nt: TGTGCCTACACGCCAATCACCGGACTAGCGGGAAACAATGAGCAGTTCTTC; cdr3_aa: CAYTPITGLAGNNEQFF
v_call: TRBV12-3/TRBV12-4; d_call: .; j_call: TRBJ1-6; clone_size: many; cdr3_nt: TGTGCCAGCAGTGAACTGAGCTCCTATAATTCACCCCTCCACTTT; cdr3_aa: CASSELSSYNSPLHF
v_call: TRBV7-2; d_call: .; j_call: TRBJ1-1; clone_size: many; cdr3_nt: TGTGCCAGCAGCCCCGACGGCCTAAACACTGAAGCTTTCTTT; cdr3_aa: CASSPDGLNTEAFF
v_call: TRBV6-2/TRBV6-3; d_call: .; j_call: TRBJ2-4; clone_size: .; cdr3_nt: TGTGCCAGCAGTTACTATGGGAACGCCAAAAACATTCAGTACTTC; cdr3_aa: CASSYYGNAKNIQYF
v_call: TRBV7-6; d_call: .; j_call: TRBJ1-1; clone_size: .; cdr3_nt: TGTGCCAGCAGCTCGTCCCCCGGGGGACGGACTGAAGCTTTCTTT; cdr3_aa: CASSSSPGGRTEAFF
v_call: TRBV7-3; d_call: .; j_call: TRBJ2-2; clone_size: many; cdr3_nt: TGTGCCAGCGGACTGATCAGGGACGGGGAGCTGTTTTTT; cdr3_aa: CASGLIRDGELFF
v_call: TRBV4-1; d_call: .; j_call: TRBJ2-1; clone_size: few; cdr3_nt: TGCGCCAGCAGCCAAGACGCTGCGGTGGGTGGTGAGCAGTTCTTC; cdr3_aa: CASSQDAAVGGEQFF
v_call: TRBV2; d_call: .; j_call: TRBJ2-1; clone_size: few; cdr3_nt: TGTGCCAGCAGCGTACAGGGCTCCTACAATGAGCAGTTCTTC; cdr3_aa: CASSVQGSYNEQFF
v_call: TRBV5-5; d_call: .; j_call: TRBJ1-5; clone_size: .; cdr3_nt: TGTGCCAGCAGCTTGGGGGCAGACAACAATCAGCCCCAGCATTTT; cdr3_aa: CASSLGADNNQPQHF
v_call: TRBV6-1; d_call: .; j_call: TRBJ2-7; clone_size: few; cdr3_nt: TGTGCCAGCGAGGACTCGCGCGAGCAGTACTTC; cdr3_aa: CASEDSREQYF
v_call: TRBV7-9; d_call: TRBD1; j_call: TRBJ2-7; clone_size: .; cdr3_nt: TGTGCCAGCAGCGACCTTGGGCGGGACAGGGGCTACGAGCAGTACTTC; cdr3_aa: CASSDLGRDRGYEQYF
v_call: TRBV7-3; d_call: .; j_call: TRBJ2-4; clone_size: .; cdr3_nt: TGTGCCAGCAGCCCAAGGGCGGACGCAGTGTTATACTTC; cdr3_aa: CASSPRADAVLYF
v_call: TRBV3-1; d_call: .; j_call: TRBJ1-4; clone_size: many; cdr3_nt: TGTGCCAGCAGCCAGATAAGCGGGACTCCAGTATCAAAACTGTTTTTT; cdr3_aa: CASSQISGTPVSKLFF
v_call: TRBV29-1; d_call: .; j_call: TRBJ2-2; clone_size: .; cdr3_nt: TGCAGCGTTACCAGGACCGTGAACACCGGGGAGCTGTTTTTT; cdr3_aa: CSVTRTVNTGELFF
v_call: TRBV6-5; d_call: .; j_call: TRBJ2-1; clone_size: many; cdr3_nt: TGTGCCAGCAGTTACTACGGTCCTGAGCAGTTCTTC; cdr3_aa: CASSYYGPEQFF
v_call: TRBV30; d_call: TRBD1; j_call: TRBJ1-1; clone_size: many; cdr3_nt: TGTGCCGGGGAGACAGGGAGAACAGGGAACACTGAAGCTTTCTTT; cdr3_aa: CAGETGRTGNTEAFF
v_call: TRBV13; d_call: TRBD1; j_call: TRBJ2-3; clone_size: few; cdr3_nt: TGTGCCAGCAGCCCCAGGGGGATAGATACGCAGTATTTT; cdr3_aa: CASSPRGIDTQYF
v_call: TRBV5-5; d_call: .; j_call: TRBJ2-1; clone_size: many; cdr3_nt: TGTGCCAGCAGCCCCGTTGTTGCTTTAAGAGAGTTCTTC; cdr3_aa: CASSPVVALREFF
v_call: TRBV30; d_call: .; j_call: TRBJ1-3; clone_size: .; cdr3_nt: TGTGCCTGGAGCCACCCCCGGACAGCTGGAAACACCATATATTTT; cdr3_aa: CAWSHPRTAGNTIYF
v_call: TRBV6-1; d_call: TRBD2; j_call: TRBJ2-1; clone_size: .; cdr3_nt: TGTGCCAGCAGGAAGACTAGCACCTTAGGCAATGAGCAGTTCTTC; cdr3_aa: CASRKTSTLGNEQFF
v_call: TRBV7-2; d_call: TRBD2; j_call: TRBJ2-3; clone_size: few; cdr3_nt: TGTGCCAGCAGCTTAAGGGCGCTAGCGGTAGGCGATACGCAGTACTTT; cdr3_aa: CASSLRALAVGDTQYF
v_call: TRBV4-3; d_call: .; j_call: TRBJ1-4; clone_size: few; cdr3_nt: TGCGCCAGCAGCCAAACAGGGAGGCTCCCGACAGGAGTTAATGAAAAACTGTTTTTT; cdr3_aa: CASSQTGRLPTGVNEKLFF
v_call: TRBV24-1; d_call: TRBD1; j_call: TRBJ2-5; clone_size: many; cdr3_nt: TGTGCCACCAGTGCCTTCGGGACAGGCCAAGAGACCCAGTACTTC; cdr3_aa: CATSAFGTGQETQYF
v_call: TRBV9; d_call: .; j_call: TRBJ1-2; clone_size: many; cdr3_nt: TGTGCCAGCAGCGCGGAAATTCGCCCCCCGTTCAACTATGGCTACACCTTC; cdr3_aa: CASSAEIRPPFNYGYTF
v_call: TRBV7-8; d_call: TRBD2; j_call: TRBJ2-1; clone_size: many; cdr3_nt: TGTGCCAGCAGCTTAGTGTCGGGACTAGCGGGAGATAGGCAGTTCTTC; cdr3_aa: CASSLVSGLAGDRQFF
v_call: TRBV19; d_call: TRBD1; j_call: TRBJ2-7; clone_size: many; cdr3_nt: TGTGCCAGTAGTATGGGTCCCACCGGGACAGCCCGCTACGAGCAGTACTTC; cdr3_aa: CASSMGPTGTARYEQYF
v_call: TRBV14; d_call: .; j_call: TRBJ1-6; clone_size: many; cdr3_nt: TGTGCCTCAGATATAGGCAGGGTTTCACCCCTCCACTTT; cdr3_aa: CASDIGRVSPLHF
v_call: TRBV2; d_call: .; j_call: TRBJ1-5; clone_size: many; cdr3_nt: TGTGCCAGCAGTGTGGGGGATGAGAGACCCCAGCATTTT; cdr3_aa: CASSVGDERPQHF
v_call: TRBV29-1; d_call: .; j_call: TRBJ2-7; clone_size: few; cdr3_nt: TGCAGCGCCCTCGAGAGACCAGGGTACGAGCAGTACTTC; cdr3_aa: CSALERPGYEQYF
v_call: TRBV6-8; d_call: .; j_call: TRBJ2-1; clone_size: .; cdr3_nt: TGTGCCAGCAGTTACCCCACCCATGAGCGGTTCTTC; cdr3_aa: CASSYPTHERFF
v_call: TRBV7-2; d_call: TRBD2; j_call: TRBJ2-7; clone_size: many; cdr3_nt: TGTGCCAGCAGCTTCGGGACTAGCGGCTACGAGCAGTACTTC; cdr3_aa: CASSFGTSGYEQYF
v_call: TRBV6-1; d_call: .; j_call: TRBJ1-1; clone_size: .; cdr3_nt: TGTGCCAGCAGGTCAGGGCAGGGTTCTCACACTGAAGCTTTCTTT; cdr3_aa: CASRSGQGSHTEAFF
v_call: TRBV15; d_call: TRBD1; j_call: TRBJ2-1; clone_size: .; cdr3_nt: TGTGCCACCAGCACCCACAGGGGGGACGAGCAGTTCTTC; cdr3_aa: CATSTHRGDEQFF
v_call: TRBV6-6; d_call: .; j_call: TRBJ2-3; clone_size: many; cdr3_nt: TGTGCCAGCAGTTACTCGGGACCCTCGGCCCATACGCAGTATTTT; cdr3_aa: CASSYSGPSAHTQYF